This TCR beta chain was sequenced for a study of blood T cell repertoires in COVID-19. Across the study: From T cells, B-cell-depleted T cells, or PBMCs came the material, which was cDNA or gDNA.

Assay: immunoSEQ multiplex PCR; the TCRdb copy retains only in-frame clones and omits some. The table has about 200,000 clones, around 86% seen once. Only one count was recorded for this clone. The CDR3 runs to 18 residues. CDR1 and CDR2 from the germline V gene are ENHRY and SYGVKD. Trimming cost V 0 bases and J 1 base; bases outside gene matches: 8. Which cohort a participant joined came from the clinical history participants gave. This sequence was found in a woman aged 45-65 years with acute COVID-19. The chain recombines TRBV10-3 with TRBJ2-3; the match to TRBD2 covers 9 bases. Sequenced: PBMCs or T cells enriched from blood (not recorded which). CDR3 nucleotide sequence: TGTGCCATCAGTGAGTCGGGTCGCGTAGCGGGGGGCACAGATACGCAGTATTTT. It is translated as CAISESGRVAGGTDTQYF.